This T cell receptor beta chain was recorded in a study of blood T cell repertoires in COVID-19 (dated by TCRdb to between 2020 and 2021). Notes on the research overall: Samples from collaborators originated in the United States, Italy and Spain and spanned both the acute and convalescent phases of COVID-19. The material from the prospective study consisted of cDNA or gDNA derived from T cells, B-cell-depleted T cells, or PBMCs. Deeply sampled blood TCRbeta repertoires from subjects exposed to, actively infected with, or recovered from COVID-19 were included in the dataset. The repertoires were made available in a free public database intended to serve as a resource for research on the immune response to SARS-CoV-2. The samples were drawn from two sources: the first 160 participants of the ongoing ImmuneRACE study, and fewer than 1,500 subjects contributed by 6 global collaborators. Nearly every sample came with metadata listing a de-identified subject ID, COVID-19 status, age in years and sex. Where HLA class I and class II types were available, the types were taken from metadata supplied by the sample provider, not from assay-based typing.

The germline V gene specifies SQVTM as CDR1 and ANQGSEA as CDR2. The CDR3, from cysteine to phenylalanine, totals 12 residues. The kept DNA is CDR3 alone, 36 bases in frame from the first base. The junction shows trimming of 6 bases on V and 5 bases on J, plus 14 bases between the germline ends. TCRbeta CDR3 regions were amplified from genomic DNA using the immunoSEQ Assay, a bias-controlled multiplex PCR. The original pipeline was this. Within the assay, amplification of reference gene primers was used to estimate how many nucleated cells each sample contained. To quantify the absolute abundance of each unique TCRbeta CDR3 rearrangement, sequence reads were collapsed and filtered. For each sample, productive Simpson clonality was calculated as the square root of Simpson's diversity index over productive rearrangements. The immuneACCESS repertoire file appears here via TCRdb, limited to in-frame rearrangements. These files lack a portion of the clones; in checked studies, under half of the deficit traces to unresolved V genes, and the cause of the others is not known. The D gene and trimming were derived from the DNA, and the V and J assignments and clone size from that table. Across this sample there are a few hundred thousand clones, with around 92% seen only once. The ten top clones hold about 1.7% of the sample.

With regard to this clone: What this receptor recognizes is not known. Base-call qualities are not available, and no considerably larger clone is one nucleotide away.

Participants in the prospective study were enrolled through a virtual design, were aged 18 to 89 years, and lived in 24 United States geographic areas. To assign participants to cohorts, the prospective study relied on clinical history that participants themselves reported in a screening survey and a study questionnaire. For ImmuneRACE Cohort 3, a participant was defined as recovered based on two consecutive negative NP/OP PCR tests, clearance by a healthcare professional, or resolution of symptoms. In the prospective study, whole blood, serum and a nasopharyngeal or oropharyngeal swab were collected from each participant by mobile phlebotomists. Over an approximately 2-month period, participants in the prospective study had the option of providing additional blood draws and questionnaires. Before DNA extraction, blood samples from the prospective study were shipped at room temperature or frozen.

General conclusions and limits of the study: Clinical and demographic metadata were provided uncurated, with the amount varying by source and participant.

The rearranged chain carries TRBV29-1 and TRBJ2-7; a tentative D match to TRBD1 spans 6 bases. This clonotype was sampled from a woman in her thirties who had recovered from COVID-19. Source material: PBMCs or T cells enriched from blood (not recorded which). The bases read TGCAGCGTGAGGACAGCTCGCCACGAGCAGTACTTC. Translated, it gives CSVRTARHEQYF.